This entry lists 21 T cell receptor beta chains sequenced from one sample in a study of blood T cell repertoires in COVID-19. The method was immunoSEQ multiplex PCR; TCRdb's version includes in-frame clones alone and lacks a portion of them. The sample carries 200,000 or so clones, roughly 90% recorded once. The sequenced material came from peripheral blood. These receptors came from a woman aged 40 to 55 who had recovered from COVID-19.

The rearrangement links TRBV4-1 to TRBJ2-2; 12 positions agree with TRBD2. Germline CDR1 and CDR2: MGHRA and YSYEKL. CDR3 length: 17 amino acids. The junction had 6 bases not matched to a gene; V was cut back by 2 bases and J by 5 bases. This chain's CDR3 is CASSQPLLAGGTGELFF. The CDR3 DNA sequence: TGCGCCAGCAGCCAACCCCTACTAGCGGGAGGAACCGGGGAGCTGTTTTTT.

V gene TRBV7-2 combines with J gene TRBJ1-6; tentatively, D is TRBD1 (5 bases). In germline, CDR1 is SGHTA, CDR2 FQGNSA. Trimming took off 8 bases at V and 0 bases at J, with 14 bases between the two ends. The CDR3 has 16 amino acids. The DNA for the CDR3 is TGTGCCAGCGCCGGGGGGAAGGGCTCCTATAATTCACCCCTCCACTTT. It encodes CASAGGKGSYNSPLHF.

The chain uses TRBV7-9 and TRBJ1-1; TRBD1 aligns across 8 bases. V lost 5 bases to trimming and J lost 3 bases; unmatched junction nucleotides: 20. This CDR3 region has 19 residues. Per the germline V gene, CDR1 is SEHNR and CDR2 is FQNEAQ (reference sequence). The CDR3 here is CASSQGSRGQGLIDTEAFF. DNA of the CDR3: TGTGCCAGCAGCCAAGGGTCCCGAGGACAGGGCCTAATTGACACTGAAGCTTTCTTT.

The J gene is TRBJ2-7, the V gene TRBV7-2, with D tentatively TRBD2 (6 bases). The CDR3 consists of 14 residues. Germline CDR1 and CDR2: SGHTA and FQGNSA. Trimming left V 1 base short and J 3 bases short, with 10 bases between. The CDR3 here is CASSLGAGYYEQYF. The CDR3 DNA is TGTGCCAGCAGCTTAGGGGCGGGGTACTACGAGCAGTACTTC.

The chain recombines TRBV19 with TRBJ1-1; 10 nucleotides line up with TRBD1. This CDR3 is 17 amino acids long. The trim removed 6 bases at V and 5 bases at J, leaving 15 bases unmatched. CDR1 is LNHDA and CDR2 is SQIVND in the germline V gene (reference sequence). The CDR3: CASSTEEDRGIRTEAFF. The CDR3, as DNA: TGTGCCAGTAGCACGGAGGAGGACAGGGGGATTCGGACTGAAGCTTTCTTT.

The chain links TRBV27 to TRBJ1-2; TRBD1 matches 11 bases. CDR3 size: 13 residues. Trimming at V came to 8 bases and at J to 6 bases, leaving 5 bases not matched to a gene. The V gene's germline CDR1 is MNHEY and CDR2 SMNVEV (reference sequence). The CDR3 is CASGGTGGNGYTF. The CDR3 DNA is TGTGCCAGCGGAGGGACAGGGGGGAATGGCTACACCTTC.

The chain has TRBV11-2 and TRBJ2-5; the D gene is possibly TRBD2 (6 bases). CDR3 length: 15 residues. In germline, CDR1 is SGHAT, CDR2 FQNNGV. V dropped 0 bases and J dropped 1 base, with 9 bases sitting between them. As DNA, the CDR3 is TGTGCCAGCAGCTTAGAGCTAGCGCTCCAAGAGACCCAGTACTTC. It encodes CASSLELALQETQYF.

The V call is TRBV11-2, the J call TRBJ2-7; 16 bases fit TRBD2. The V gene's germline CDR1 is SGHAT and CDR2 FQNNGV. The CDR3 consists of 18 residues. V trimming: 7 bases; J trimming: 1 base; junction bases outside the gene matches: 10. This CDR3 reads CASIPGGTSGRDSYEQYF. The CDR3 region has the DNA TGTGCCAGCATCCCGGGGGGGACTAGCGGGAGGGATTCCTACGAGCAGTACTTC.

V gene TRBV10-3 combines with J gene TRBJ1-1; D uncertain. Germline V gives CDR1 ENHRY, CDR2 SYGVKD. V was cut by 3 bases and J by 1 base, with 6 bases left in between. The CDR3 sequence is 13 residues long. CDR3 sequence reads: CAISDPRNTEAFF. CDR3 coding DNA: TGTGCCATCAGTGACCCGAGGAACACTGAAGCTTTCTTT.

The chain couples TRBV29-1 to TRBJ2-7; TRBD2 aligns across 8 bases. V gave up 6 bases and J gave up 2 bases; unmatched junction bases: 3. The CDR3 sequence is 12 residues long. Per the germline V gene, CDR1 is SQVTM and CDR2 is ANQGSEA. This CDR3 is CSVRRGAYEQYF. CDR3 DNA: TGCAGCGTCCGGCGGGGGGCCTACGAGCAGTACTTC.

This chain links TRBV28 with TRBJ2-2, with D possibly matching TRBD2 (6 bases). Germline V gives CDR1 MDHEN, CDR2 SYDVKM. V lost 6 bases and J lost 4, with 15 bases in between. The CDR3 has 15 residues. CDR3 loop: CASRYTSRTTGELFF. Here the CDR3 DNA reads TGTGCCAGCAGGTACACTAGCAGAACCACCGGGGAGCTGTTTTTT.

This sequence joins TRBV19 and TRBJ2-7; no reliable D call. Germline V gene sequence: CDR1 LNHDA, CDR2 SQIVND (reference sequence). The V end was cut by 1 base, the J end by 2 bases, with 9 bases between. The CDR3 runs to 14 residues. CDR3 sequence (DNA): TGTGCCAGTAGTATAGGCCCAGGAACCTACGAGCAGTACTTC. Residues: CASSIGPGTYEQYF.

The chain joins TRBV19 to TRBJ2-1; TRBD1 matches 9 bases. Trimming at V came to 5 bases and at J to 6 bases, leaving 5 bases not matched to a gene. The germline CDR1 and CDR2 sequences are LNHDA and SQIVND (reference sequence). The CDR3 has 14 amino acids. CDR3 region: CASSSGTGLNEQFF. CDR3 coding DNA: TGTGCCAGTAGTTCCGGGACAGGGCTCAATGAGCAGTTCTTC.

The chain has TRBV15 and TRBJ1-5, with 7 bases matching TRBD1. Germline V gene sequence: CDR1 LNHNV, CDR2 YYDKDF (reference sequence). This CDR3 region has 15 residues. Trimming cost V 6 bases and J 1 base; bases outside gene matches: 6. The CDR3 DNA reads TGTGCCACCAGTCGGGACAGCGGAAGCAATCAGCCCCAGCATTTT. It yields the protein CATSRDSGSNQPQHF.

This clone was found a few times. Other DNA sequences within the sample encode an identical CDR3. The chain employs TRBV7-9 and TRBJ1-1; D call uncertain. Germline V gene data show CDR1 as SEHNR and CDR2 as FQNEAQ (reference sequence). The CDR3 consists of 11 residues. V gave up 5 bases and J gave up 2 bases, with 3 bases separating them. The DNA of the CDR3 is TGTGCCAGCAGCCTAAACACTGAAGCTTTCTTT. Encoded protein: CASSLNTEAFF.

J is TRBJ1-1 and V is TRBV2, with D possibly TRBD1 on 5 matching bases. The CDR3 is 15 residues long. V lost 2 bases, J lost 1 base, and 11 bases lay in between. CDR1 SNHLY and CDR2 FYNNEI come from the germline V gene. The CDR3 coding sequence is TGTGCCAGCAGTGAATCCAAACAGGCGAACACTGAAGCTTTCTTT. Protein sequence: CASSESKQANTEAFF.

This sequence joins TRBV6-5 and TRBJ2-3, with TRBD2 identical over 9 bases. This CDR3 region has 16 residues. CDR1 is MNHEY, CDR2 SVGAGI, per germline. J was trimmed by 2 bases and V by 0 bases; bases with no gene match: 3. This chain's CDR3 is CASSYSTSGNTDTQYF. Here the CDR3 DNA reads TGTGCCAGCAGTTACTCGACTAGCGGAAACACAGATACGCAGTATTTT.

This clone was detected a few times. This rearrangement joins TRBV7-8 to TRBJ2-5; D is unclear. Between the trimmed V and J ends, which lost 6 bases and 5 bases, there was a span of 13 bases. The CDR3 has 13 amino acids. Germline V gene lookup returns CDR1 SGHVS and CDR2 FQNEAQ. The CDR3 loop reads CASSASGVETQYF. CDR3 DNA: TGTGCCAGCAGTGCATCGGGTGTGGAGACCCAGTACTTC.

The chain joins TRBV28 to TRBJ1-1; D remains ambiguous. Trimming removed 1 base from V and 5 bases from J, with 11 bases in between. There are 14 residues in the CDR3. Germline V gives CDR1 MDHEN, CDR2 SYDVKM. In nucleotides, the CDR3 is TGTGCCAGCAGTTTATTATATGGCGGGACTGAAGCTTTCTTT. Protein sequence: CASSLLYGGTEAFF. Using reference TRBV28 and TRBJ1-1 for the parts outside the CDR3, the full variable domain is DVKVTQSSRYLVKRTGEKVFLECVQDMDHENMFWYRQDPGLGLRLIYFSYDVKMKEKGDIPEGYSVSREKKERFSLILESASTNQTSMYLCASSLLYGGTEAFFGQGTRLTVV.

CDR3 DNA sequence: TGTGCCAGCAGACCGGACAGGGGAGTTGAAAAACTGTTTTTT. As protein: CASRPDRGVEKLFF. The chain is built from TRBV7-8 and TRBJ1-4; the match to TRBD1 covers 9 bases. J gave up 7 bases and V 6 bases, and 6 bases lay outside the gene matches. The CDR3 extends over 14 amino acids. From germline, CDR1 is SGHVS and CDR2 FQNEAQ. Looking up the rest from reference TRBV7-8 and TRBJ1-4 gives the full variable domain: GAGVSQSPRYKVAKRGQDVALRCDPISGHVSLFWYQQALGQGPEFLTYFQNEAQLDKSGLPSDRFFAERPEGSVSTLKIQRTQQEDSAVYLCASRPDRGVEKLFFGSGTQLSVL.

About this clone: The same CDR3 arises from other DNA sequences in this sample as well. The rearrangement uses TRBV5-1 and TRBJ1-2; 7 positions agree with TRBD1. The CDR3 has 14 amino acids. Germline CDR1 is SGHRS and CDR2 is YFSETQ. V dropped 4 bases and J dropped 4; count of bases not matched to a gene: 7. The CDR3 DNA is TGCGCCAGCAGCCCCGGGACAGAGGGCTATGGCTACACCTTC. Translation gives CASSPGTEGYGYTF. Supplemented by reference TRBV5-1 and TRBJ1-2, the full variable domain reads KAGVTQTPRYLIKTRGQQVTLSCSPISGHRSVSWYQQTPGQGLQFLFEYFSETQRNKGNFPGRFSGRQFSNSRSEMNVSTLELGDSALYLCASSPGTEGYGYTFGSGTRLTVV.